This TCR beta chain comes out of a study of blood T cell repertoires in COVID-19. Study in general: Some COVID-19 samples were acute and others convalescent; all came from the United States, Italy and Spain.

Participants had their cohort set by participant-reported clinical history. Among Cohort 3 donors, those recovered had two negative PCRs, clearance, or symptom resolution. V was clipped by 2 bases and J by 0 bases; unmatched bases: 11. CDR3 length: 19 residues. CDR1 MGHRA and CDR2 YSYEKL come from the germline V gene. Profiled with immunoSEQ multiplex PCR; TCRdb holds only in-frame clones, not every one. The table shows over 110,000 clones, with 75% to 90% occurring only once. This TCR was sampled from a man in his sixties who had recovered from COVID-19. The chain has TRBV4-1 and TRBJ2-4; 9 nucleotides align to TRBD1. Sequenced: PBMCs or T cells enriched from blood (not recorded which). Written as DNA, the CDR3 is TGCGCCAGCAGCCAAATAGGGGACAGGGACCAACTAGCCAAAAACATTCAGTACTTC. This translates into CASSQIGDRDQLAKNIQYF.